This T cell receptor (beta chain) was recorded in a study of cytomegalovirus exposure and HLA in healthy donors. Overall study findings and caveats: There were some public TCRs occurring in many donors, but most TCR sequences were rare. Presence/absence analyses took donor sequencing depth as roughly uniform.

PCR primers comprised 60 Vbeta and 13 Jbeta primers. TCRdb's copy holds only in-frame clones and misses some; the assay was immunoSEQ multiplex PCR. The sample shows under 200,000 clones, around 80% of them seen only once. A remark on this clone: As yet, its antigen is unknown.

CDR3 length: 15 residues. V was clipped by 3 bases and J by 0 bases, with 9 bases between them. Germline V CDR1 and CDR2: SGHVS, FQNEAQ. Material: PBMCs. The chain carries TRBV7-8 and TRBJ1-3; D not resolved. The TCR comes from a woman aged 40 to 50 in good health and CMV-seronegative. CDR3 region: CASSFGPGSGNTIYF. CDR3 coding DNA: TGTGCCAGCAGCTTTGGTCCGGGCTCTGGAAACACCATATATTTT.